This T cell receptor beta chain was recorded in a study of response to subunit inactivated influenza vaccine. Points from the study as a whole: Each seasonal influenza vaccination, the authors suggested, recruits few new T cells.

CDR1 is SGHTA, CDR2 FQGTGA, per germline. This CDR3 region has 17 residues. Between the trimmed V and J ends, which lost 2 bases and 3 bases, there was a span of 17 bases. TCRdb itself ran the RT-PCR reads through MiXCR, one entry per CDR3 protein. The table shows around 600,000 distinct CDR3 sequences, with around 11% occurring only once. Remarks on this clonotype: The antigen remains unidentified.

The data also belong to a second study, concerning T cells expressing NK-cell markers. That investigation notes: The authors generated TCR beta cDNA through 5'RACE template switching with UMIs. The study drew TCR beta repertoires from sorted CD3+CD56+NKG2C+, CD3+CD56+NKG2C- and CD3+CD56-NKG2C+ T cells. Topping the CD3+CD56-NKG2C+ fraction as well were these clonotypes, in a few donors.

The chain joins TRBV7-3 to TRBJ2-1; D gene unclear. Sequenced here: PBMCs from blood, sampled on the day of vaccination. The receptor was derived from a man aged 50-59 years who received an inactivated influenza vaccine. The CDR3 sequence: CASSLEIGFGYYNEQFF. The CDR3 DNA sequence: TGTGCCAGCAGCTTAGAAATAGGGTTCGGATACTACAATGAGCAGTTCTTC.